This T cell receptor (beta chain) was sequenced during a study of CD8 T cells in ankylosing spondylitis. Regarding the study as a whole: Disease-linked clones were CD8+ and relatively rare in peripheral blood. Significant enrichment of disease-linked clones was reported in matched ankylosing spondylitis synovial fluid.

The V end lost 0 bases, the J end lost 1 base, and 9 bases lay between the germline ends. The CDR3 loop spans 15 amino acids. Germline V gene sequence: CDR1 LNHDA, CDR2 SQIVND (reference sequence). As regards this clonotype: Its antigen is as yet unknown.

A single record per CDR3 protein comes from TCRdb applying MiXCR to the 5' RACE reads. The sample consists of a few hundred thousand distinct CDR3 sequences, about a fifth of them appearing once. What was sequenced was blood, either unsorted or a sorted T cell fraction (not recorded which). The receptor comes from a female donor with ankylosing spondylitis or in good health (not recorded which). This sequence joins TRBV19 and TRBJ1-1; possible D gene TRBD1, 5 bases. This chain's CDR3 is CASSIDRQRNTEAFF. CDR3 sequence (DNA): TGTGCCAGTAGTATAGACAGACAGAGGAACACTGAAGCTTTCTTT.